This entry lists 15 T cell receptor beta chains sequenced from one sample in a study of OX40 agonist ivuxolimab in advanced cancers. This table comes from immunoSEQ multiplex PCR, and its TCRdb copy is limited to in-frame clones, with some not included. The table shows approximately 74,000 clones, with around 82% occurring only once. Sequenced here: CD4+ or CD8+ T cells sorted from blood, sampled in a trial of the OX40 agonist ivuxolimab. Source of these receptors: an adult with an advanced solid tumor such as melanoma, head and neck, liver or kidney cancer.

This chain links TRBV7-2 with TRBJ1-1; D gene ambiguous. The CDR3 is made up of 14 amino acids. CDR1 and CDR2 from the germline V gene are SGHTA and FQGNSA. V gave up 5 bases and J gave up 4 bases, with 14 bases separating them. In DNA, the CDR3 is TGTGCCAGCAGCCCCACAAGGTGGGGCACTGAAGCTTTCTTT. Its translation is CASSPTRWGTEAFF.

J is TRBJ1-2 and V is TRBV28; 9 bases agree with TRBD1. V gave up 6 bases and J gave up 6 bases; unmatched junction bases: 11. CDR3 size: 15 residues. Per the germline V gene, CDR1 is MDHEN and CDR2 is SYDVKM. DNA for the CDR3: TGTGCCAGCAGATCAGCGGGACAGGGAACAGATGGCTACACCTTC. Protein sequence: CASRSAGQGTDGYTF.

The chain is built from TRBV5-1 and TRBJ2-7, with unresolved D. Germline V gives CDR1 SGHRS, CDR2 YFSETQ. V was pared by 0 bases and J by 0 bases, with 7 bases between. This CDR3 comprises 14 residues. CDR3: CASSLAGGSYEQYF. The CDR3 coding sequence is TGCGCCAGCAGCTTGGCGGGCGGCTCCTACGAGCAGTACTTC.

The chain combines TRBV7-9 with TRBJ1-2; perhaps TRBD1 as D (6 bases). Germline V gene data show CDR1 as SEHNR and CDR2 as FQNEAQ (reference sequence). The CDR3 is 15 residues long. Between the trimmed V and J ends, which lost 1 base and 7 bases, there was a span of 16 bases. CDR3 loop: CASSLGVAGAFGYTF. For the CDR3, the DNA is TGTGCCAGCAGCTTAGGGGTGGCAGGGGCGTTTGGCTACACCTTC.

The chain combines TRBV5-4 with TRBJ2-1; D perhaps matches TRBD1 (5 bases). The germline V and J ends were trimmed by 0 bases and 0 bases, with 7 bases remaining between them. The germline CDR1 and CDR2 sequences are SGHNT and YYREEE (reference sequence). The CDR3 has 15 residues. CDR3 sequence: CASSLGQTSYNEQFF. CDR3 DNA sequence: TGTGCCAGCAGCTTGGGACAGACCTCCTACAATGAGCAGTTCTTC.

This chain joins TRBV4-1 and TRBJ2-1; 7 bases align to TRBD1. The CDR3 is 16 residues long. Germline trimming cut 4 bases from V and 3 bases from J; bases unmatched to any gene: 9. CDR1 and CDR2 from the germline V gene are MGHRA and YSYEKL. Here the CDR3 DNA reads TGCGCCAGCAGCCCGGAGACAGGGTTAAGCTACAATGAGCAGTTCTTC. Protein sequence: CASSPETGLSYNEQFF.

This CDR3 reads CASSPTGRYGYTF. The CDR3 DNA reads TGTGCCAGCAGTCCCACTGGCCGCTATGGCTACACCTTC. The rearrangement uses TRBV28 and TRBJ1-2; D unclear. Looked up from germline, CDR1 is MDHEN and CDR2 is SYDVKM. V was clipped by 5 bases and J by 4 bases, with 11 bases between them. This CDR3 contains 13 residues.

The J gene is TRBJ1-4, the V gene TRBV27, with 11 bases fitting TRBD1. V was clipped by 8 bases and J by 4 bases; unmatched bases: 9. The CDR3 has 16 amino acids. Germline V CDR1 and CDR2: MNHEY, SMNVEV (reference sequence). The CDR3 here is CASGRDRGGGNEKLFF. The CDR3 bases are TGTGCCAGCGGCCGGGACAGGGGGGGAGGTAATGAAAAACTGTTTTTT. Filled out from reference TRBV27 and TRBJ1-4, the complete variable domain reads EAQVTQNPRYLITVTGKKLTVTCSQNMNHEYMSWYRQDPGLGLRQIYYSMNVEVTDKGDVPEGYKVSRKEKRNFPLILESPSPNQTSLYFCASGRDRGGGNEKLFFGSGTQLSVL.

The chain is built from TRBV29-1 and TRBJ2-7, with D possibly matching TRBD1 (5 bases). This CDR3 region has 13 residues. V lost 2 bases and J lost 2, with 10 bases in between. CDR1 is SQVTM and CDR2 is ANQGSEA in the germline V gene. The DNA for the CDR3 is TGCAGCGTTGAATTTGACAGTACCTACGAGCAGTACTTC. This gives the protein CSVEFDSTYEQYF.

This clone was seen only a few times. The V and J genes are TRBV5-4 and TRBJ1-2; D gene unclear. The germline V and J ends were trimmed by 1 base and 2 bases, with 0 bases remaining between them. This CDR3 is 11 amino acids long. Germline CDR1 and CDR2: SGHNT and YYREEE (reference sequence). CDR3 sequence: CASSLNYGYTF. In DNA, the CDR3 is TGTGCCAGCAGCTTGAACTATGGCTACACCTTC.

The table lists this clone with a count of one. The V and J genes are TRBV6-6 and TRBJ1-5; 7 positions agree with TRBD1. The CDR3 consists of 13 residues. J lost 7 bases, V lost 6 bases, and 6 bases had no gene match. Germline V lookup: CDR1 MNHNY, CDR2 SVGAGI (reference sequence). The CDR3 loop is CASRPTGAQPQHF. DNA of the CDR3: TGTGCCAGCAGGCCTACAGGGGCCCAGCCCCAGCATTTT.

The chain links TRBV28 to TRBJ2-2, with 7 bases that match TRBD2. Looked up from germline, CDR1 is MDHEN and CDR2 is SYDVKM. Unmatched junction bases numbered 6, after V lost 8 bases and J lost 0 bases. The CDR3 runs 15 residues. This CDR3 reads CASSGEGSNTGELFF. The CDR3 bases are TGTGCCAGCTCGGGGGAGGGGTCGAACACCGGGGAGCTGTTTTTT.

This clone was seen a single time. The rearrangement uses TRBV7-7 and TRBJ2-7; D ambiguous. V lost 0 bases and J 4 bases, leaving 10 bases between the germline ends. The CDR3 loop spans 14 amino acids. Germline V gene sequence: CDR1 SSHAT, CDR2 FNYEAQ (reference sequence). The CDR3 nucleotides read TGTGCCAGCAGCTTAGCCCTGGACGTATACGAGCAGTACTTC. It is translated as CASSLALDVYEQYF. The full variable domain, its missing parts supplied by reference TRBV7-7 and TRBJ2-7, is GAGVSQSPRYKVTKRGQDVTLRCDPISSHATLYWYQQALGQGPEFLTYFNYEAQPDKSGLPSDRFSAERPEGSISTLTIQRTEQRDSAMYRCASSLALDVYEQYFGPGTRLTVT.

This sequence joins TRBV4-1 and TRBJ2-1; the D gene could be TRBD1 or TRBD2 (5 bases each). The CDR3 is 13 residues long. V was shortened by 4 bases and J by 1 base, with 5 bases between the two germline ends. The germline V gene has CDR1 MGHRA and CDR2 YSYEKL. The CDR3: CASSRGSYNEQFF. The CDR3 region has the DNA TGCGCCAGCAGCCGGGGGTCCTACAATGAGCAGTTCTTC.

This rearrangement joins TRBV5-1 to TRBJ1-6; D remains ambiguous. Germline V gene data show CDR1 as SGHRS and CDR2 as YFSETQ. The CDR3 contains 15 residues. Trimming stripped 0 bases from V and 6 bases from J, with 10 bases between. The chain's CDR3 is CASSLGSGGNSPLHF. In nucleotides, the CDR3 is TGCGCCAGCAGCTTGGGATCCGGAGGTAATTCACCCCTCCACTTT.